This T cell receptor (beta chain) was observed in a study of regulatory T cells in long-lasting Graves disease. Study-level background: Prior antithyroid drug treatment in newly diagnosed Graves' patients lasted under 3 months. Overall study results and limits: Lower TCR diversity characterized persistent Graves' patients relative to newly diagnosed patients. Newly diagnosed patients shared about 950 public clonotypes; persistent patients shared around 2,500.

The authors built TCR beta libraries using iRepertoire HTBI primers and Arm-PCR of CDR3 regions. TCRdb analysed the multiplex PCR reads with MiXCR anew, one entry per CDR3 protein. The data hold 410,000 or so distinct CDR3 sequences, with under 15% observed a single time. This clonotype was picked up a small number of times. What it binds is not known. At one end the junction does not follow the germline gene, possibly because of a read error. This CDR3 has 15 amino acids. Germline-derived CDR1 and CDR2 are SGHTA and FQGTGA. The time point here: newly diagnosed GD, antithyroid drugs for less than 3 months. Extracted PBMC RNA gave rise to the TCR library. An endocrinology unit in Xi'an, China, supplied the patients. This sample also belongs to another study, concerning T cells in Graves' hyperthyroidism and ophthalmopathy.

This sample comprised peripheral blood mononuclear cells (PBMCs), obtained at new diagnosis, from a patient treated with antithyroid drugs. This chain joins TRBV7-3 and TRBJ2-5; D unresolved. The source of this sequence is a young woman with Graves disease. CDR3 DNA: TGTGCCAGCAGCTTAGTCGGGTCAGTCCAAGGGACCCAGTACTTC. Its translation: CASSLVGSVQGTQYF.